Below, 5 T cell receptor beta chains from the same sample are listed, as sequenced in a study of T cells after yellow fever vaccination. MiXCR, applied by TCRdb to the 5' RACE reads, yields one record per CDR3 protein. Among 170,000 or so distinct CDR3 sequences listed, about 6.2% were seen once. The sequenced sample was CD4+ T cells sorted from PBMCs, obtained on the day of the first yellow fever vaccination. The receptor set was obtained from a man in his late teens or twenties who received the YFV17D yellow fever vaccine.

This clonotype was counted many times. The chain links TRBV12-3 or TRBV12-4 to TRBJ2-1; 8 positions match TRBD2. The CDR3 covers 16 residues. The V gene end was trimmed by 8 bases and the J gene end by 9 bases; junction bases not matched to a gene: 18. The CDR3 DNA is TGTGCCAGCTCAAAGGCTCCGGGGGGGCCAGTCGGTGAGCAGTTCTTC. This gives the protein CASSKAPGGPVGEQFF.

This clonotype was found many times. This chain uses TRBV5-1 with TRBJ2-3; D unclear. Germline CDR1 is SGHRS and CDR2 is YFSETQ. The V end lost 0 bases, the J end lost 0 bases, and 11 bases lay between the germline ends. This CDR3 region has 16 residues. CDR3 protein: CASSLGGMTSTDTQYF. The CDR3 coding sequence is TGCGCCAGCAGCTTGGGGGGAATGACTAGCACAGATACGCAGTATTTT. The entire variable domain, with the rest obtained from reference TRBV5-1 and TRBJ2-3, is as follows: KAGVTQTPRYLIKTRGQQVTLSCSPISGHRSVSWYQQTPGQGLQFLFEYFSETQRNKGNFPGRFSGRQFSNSRSEMNVSTLELGDSALYLCASSLGGMTSTDTQYFGPGTRLTVL.

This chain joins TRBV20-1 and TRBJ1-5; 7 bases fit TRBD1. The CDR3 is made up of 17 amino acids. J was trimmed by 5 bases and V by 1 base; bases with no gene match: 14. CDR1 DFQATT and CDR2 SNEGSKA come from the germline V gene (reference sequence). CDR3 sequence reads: CSARAGGLTGSYQPQHF. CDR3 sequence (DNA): TGCAGTGCTAGAGCGGGGGGGTTGACAGGGAGCTATCAGCCCCAGCATTTT.

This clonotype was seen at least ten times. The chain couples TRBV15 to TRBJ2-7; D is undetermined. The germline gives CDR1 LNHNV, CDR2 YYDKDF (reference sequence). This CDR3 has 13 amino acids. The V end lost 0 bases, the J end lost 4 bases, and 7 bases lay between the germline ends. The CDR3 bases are TGTGCCACCAGCAGAGAGACGAGGTACGAGCAGTACTTC. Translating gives CATSRETRYEQYF.

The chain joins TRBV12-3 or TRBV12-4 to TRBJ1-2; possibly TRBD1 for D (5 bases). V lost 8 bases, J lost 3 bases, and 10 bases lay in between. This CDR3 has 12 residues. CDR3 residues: CASHGRDYGYTF. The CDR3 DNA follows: TGTGCCAGCCACGGCAGGGACTATGGCTACACCTTC.